These 17 T cell receptor beta chains were all obtained from the same sample, sequenced in a study of T cell responses to AZD1222 COVID-19 vaccine. Repertoires were generated with immunoSEQ multiplex PCR, while TCRdb's copy carries only in-frame clones and drops some. This sample has over 75,000 clones; about nine tenths occur once, and the top ten carry over 2%. The source material was peripheral blood, sampled on day 0 of AZD1222 vaccination. Receptors originate from an adult in good health.

The chain recombines TRBV2 with TRBJ1-1, with D maybe TRBD1 (5 bases). The CDR3 is 14 amino acids. The V end lost 6 bases, the J end lost 5 bases, and 16 bases lay between the germline ends. The V gene's germline CDR1 is SNHLY and CDR2 FYNNEI. CDR3 bases: TGTGCCAGCAGATCCGGCGGGGGATGGACTGAAGCTTTCTTT. Its protein is CASRSGGGWTEAFF.

This sequence joins TRBV7-8 and TRBJ1-6; 7 bases match TRBD1. The CDR3 spans 15 residues. J was trimmed by 7 bases and V by 1 base; bases with no gene match: 4. Germline V CDR1 and CDR2: SGHVS, FQNEAQ. The CDR3 DNA reads as TGTGCCAGCAGCTTAGTCGGACAGGCAAATTCACCCCTCCACTTT. It translates to CASSLVGQANSPLHF.

This clone was observed a handful of times. This sequence joins TRBV11-2 and TRBJ2-1; the D gene is possibly TRBD2 (5 bases). CDR1 and CDR2 (germline): SGHAT, FQNNGV. The ends were cut back, 0 bases at V and 10 bases at J, with 13 bases in the middle. The CDR3 covers 14 residues. The DNA for the CDR3 is TGTGCCAGCAGCTTAGATATGGCTAGCCGCGAGCAGTTCTTC. It encodes CASSLDMASREQFF.

The chain recombines TRBV5-6 with TRBJ1-5; 7 bases align to TRBD1. With V trimmed by 4 bases and J by 3 bases, 7 bases remained unmatched. Looked up from germline, CDR1 is SGHDT and CDR2 is YYEEEE. CDR3 length: 15 amino acids. The CDR3 region has the DNA TGTGCCAGCAGCCTTACAGGGGCGATCAATCAGCCCCAGCATTTT. Amino acid sequence: CASSLTGAINQPQHF.

The gene calls are TRBV30 and TRBJ2-7; the D call may be TRBD1 or TRBD2 (6 bases each). Germline CDR1 is GTSNPN and CDR2 is SVGIG (reference sequence). The V and J ends lost 2 bases and 0 bases respectively, with 11 bases between them. This CDR3 has 14 residues. The DNA of the CDR3 is TGTGCCTGGAGTCGAAAGGGGGGCTCCTACGAGCAGTACTTC. It translates to CAWSRKGGSYEQYF.

This chain links TRBV4-1 with TRBJ1-1, with D perhaps TRBD1 (6 bases). Germline V CDR1 and CDR2: MGHRA, YSYEKL. Trimming shortened V by 3 bases and J by 1 base, and 12 bases separated the two germline ends. The CDR3 has 15 amino acids. The CDR3 DNA follows: TGCGCCAGCAGCCAGATAGCGGGACAGAACACTGAAGCTTTCTTT. Protein product: CASSQIAGQNTEAFF.

The chain links TRBV19 to TRBJ1-4, with D hard to call. Germline V gives CDR1 LNHDA, CDR2 SQIVND (reference sequence). The germline V and J ends were trimmed by 8 bases and 2 bases, with 9 bases remaining between them. The CDR3 length is 13 residues. CDR3 DNA sequence: TGTGCCAGTGCTTGGTCGACTAATGAAAAACTGTTTTTT. Protein sequence: CASAWSTNEKLFF.

The chain carries TRBV30 and TRBJ1-6; D call uncertain. In germline, CDR1 is GTSNPN, CDR2 SVGIG (reference sequence). Trimming removed 2 bases at V and 6 bases at J, with 11 bases between. CDR3 length equals 14 residues. The CDR3 sequence is CAWSHGSPNSPLHF. In DNA, the CDR3 is TGTGCCTGGAGTCATGGGAGCCCTAATTCACCCCTCCACTTT.

This CDR3 reads CASSERPYNSPLHF. CDR3 nucleotides: TGTGCCAGCAGTGAACGGCCTTATAATTCACCCCTCCACTTT. The genes are TRBV6-1 and TRBJ1-6; D gene ambiguous. The CDR3 runs to 14 residues. V dropped 2 bases and J dropped 4 bases, with 6 bases sitting between them. The germline CDR1 and CDR2 sequences are MNHNS and SASEGT.

This chain uses TRBV19 with TRBJ2-7; D might be TRBD1 (6 bases). From germline, CDR1 is LNHDA and CDR2 SQIVND (reference sequence). This CDR3 region has 16 residues. Trimming shortened V by 5 bases and J by 1 base, and 18 bases separated the two germline ends. CDR3 sequence reads: CASSSLAGAGSYEQYF. CDR3 in DNA: TGTGCCAGTAGTTCCCTAGCAGGGGCCGGATCCTACGAGCAGTACTTC.

In DNA, the CDR3 is TGTGCCTGGAGTAGGGCTGGGAGCAATCAGCCCCAGCATTTT. Translation gives CAWSRAGSNQPQHF. This chain links TRBV30 with TRBJ1-5; the D is unclear. CDR3 size: 14 residues. The V end lost 2 bases, the J end lost 1 base, and 9 bases lay between the germline ends. The germline V gene encodes CDR1 GTSNPN and CDR2 SVGIG (reference sequence).

V is TRBV29-1 and J is TRBJ1-2; TRBD1 matches 12 bases. After removal of 3 bases from V and 8 bases from J, the junction contained 7 bases not matched to a gene. CDR3 length: 14 amino acids. CDR1 and CDR2 (germline): SQVTM, ANQGSEA. The CDR3 protein is CSVDEGQGARGYTF. Written as DNA, the CDR3 is TGCAGCGTTGACGAGGGACAGGGGGCGAGAGGCTACACCTTC.

This rearrangement joins TRBV30 to TRBJ1-6; D not resolved. V shed 7 bases and J shed 7 bases, with 11 bases lying between them. The CDR3 sequence is 12 residues long. The germline V gene has CDR1 GTSNPN and CDR2 SVGIG (reference sequence). The CDR3 here is CAFLGYNSPLHF. The CDR3 coding sequence is TGTGCCTTCCTCGGATACAATTCACCCCTCCACTTT.

This clone was recorded once. This rearrangement joins TRBV7-6 to TRBJ2-2; TRBD2 is a possible D gene (6 bases). Germline assignment: CDR1 SGHVS and CDR2 FNYEAQ. V lost 0 bases and J 5 bases, leaving 13 bases between the germline ends. The CDR3 length is 16 residues. In nucleotides, the CDR3 is TGTGCCAGCAGCTTAGCGACGGGAGTCGGGACCGGGGAGCTGTTTTTT. Encoded protein: CASSLATGVGTGELFF.

The chain carries TRBV18 and TRBJ2-7; D is unresolved. Germline V gene lookup returns CDR1 KGHSH and CDR2 LQKENI. Trimming pared 3 bases from V and 2 bases from J, leaving 17 bases between. This CDR3 is 16 amino acids long. This chain's CDR3 is CASSPATSKVTYEQYF. CDR3 DNA: TGTGCCAGCTCACCGGCCACGAGCAAGGTTACCTACGAGCAGTACTTC.

The genes are TRBV5-1 and TRBJ2-1; 14 positions agree with TRBD2. The CDR3 spans 16 residues. V trimming: 0 bases; J trimming: 8 bases; junction bases outside the gene matches: 4. Germline assignment: CDR1 SGHRS and CDR2 YFSETQ. The CDR3: CASSLGLAGGSYEQFF. The CDR3, as DNA: TGCGCCAGCAGCTTGGGACTAGCGGGAGGGAGCTATGAGCAGTTCTTC.

The CDR3 protein is CASSDSKDPWNTEAFF. In DNA form, the CDR3 reads TGTGCCAGCAGCGATTCAAAAGACCCTTGGAACACTGAAGCTTTCTTT. The chain couples TRBV27 to TRBJ1-1; D gene ambiguous. V dropped 6 bases and J dropped 1 base, with 18 bases sitting between them. In germline, CDR1 is MNHEY, CDR2 SMNVEV (reference sequence). CDR3 length equals 16 residues.